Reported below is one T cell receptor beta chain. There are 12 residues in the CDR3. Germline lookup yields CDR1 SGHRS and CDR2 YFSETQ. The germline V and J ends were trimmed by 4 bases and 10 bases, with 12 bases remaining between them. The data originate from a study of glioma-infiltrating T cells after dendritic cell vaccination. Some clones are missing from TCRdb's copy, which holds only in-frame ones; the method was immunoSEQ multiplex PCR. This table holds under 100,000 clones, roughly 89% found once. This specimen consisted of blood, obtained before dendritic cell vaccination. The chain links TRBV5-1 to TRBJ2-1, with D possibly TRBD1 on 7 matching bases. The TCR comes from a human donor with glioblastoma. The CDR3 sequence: CASSGGGREQFF. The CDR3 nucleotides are TGCGCCAGCAGCGGAGGGGGCCGCGAGCAGTTCTTC. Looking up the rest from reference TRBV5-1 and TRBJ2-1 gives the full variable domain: KAGVTQTPRYLIKTRGQQVTLSCSPISGHRSVSWYQQTPGQGLQFLFEYFSETQRNKGNFPGRFSGRQFSNSRSEMNVSTLELGDSALYLCASSGGGREQFFGPGTRLTVL.